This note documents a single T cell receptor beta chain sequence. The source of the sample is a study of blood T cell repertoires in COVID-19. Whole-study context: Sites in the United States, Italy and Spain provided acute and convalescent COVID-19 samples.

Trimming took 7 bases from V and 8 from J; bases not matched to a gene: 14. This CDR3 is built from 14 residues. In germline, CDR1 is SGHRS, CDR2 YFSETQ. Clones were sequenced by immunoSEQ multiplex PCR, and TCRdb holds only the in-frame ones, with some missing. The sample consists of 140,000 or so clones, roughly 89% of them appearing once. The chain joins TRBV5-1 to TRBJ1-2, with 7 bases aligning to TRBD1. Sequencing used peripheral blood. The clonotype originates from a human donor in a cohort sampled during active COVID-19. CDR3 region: CASGPGQLWSGYTF. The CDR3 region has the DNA TGCGCCAGCGGTCCGGGACAGCTATGGTCCGGCTACACCTTC.